The source of this T cell receptor beta chain is a study of sequential checkpoint blockade in melanoma. The treatment here: randomized to nivolumab then ipilimumab (arm A) or the reverse (arm B). None of the patients previously received DNA-damaging chemotherapy. From thawed PBMCs, live CD3+CD8+ cells negative for CD19 and CD56 were sorted. TCRdb keeps only in-frame clones here, not all; method: immunoSEQ multiplex PCR. The repertoire holds 15,000 to 20,000 clones, with 72% as singletons. Sample: CD8+ T cells sorted from blood (inferred from file names), taken from a patient given nivolumab and ipilimumab in sequence. The receptor was derived from a human donor with melanoma.

CDR3 in DNA: TGTGCCAGCAGCTTAGTCGACACTCACTCCTACAATGAGCAGTTCTTC. Its protein is CASSLVDTHSYNEQFF. The V and J genes are TRBV11-3 and TRBJ2-1; D not certain. V was cut by 1 base and J by 0 bases, with 10 bases left in between. CDR1 and CDR2 from the germline V gene are SGHNT and YENEEA. The CDR3 has 16 amino acids.